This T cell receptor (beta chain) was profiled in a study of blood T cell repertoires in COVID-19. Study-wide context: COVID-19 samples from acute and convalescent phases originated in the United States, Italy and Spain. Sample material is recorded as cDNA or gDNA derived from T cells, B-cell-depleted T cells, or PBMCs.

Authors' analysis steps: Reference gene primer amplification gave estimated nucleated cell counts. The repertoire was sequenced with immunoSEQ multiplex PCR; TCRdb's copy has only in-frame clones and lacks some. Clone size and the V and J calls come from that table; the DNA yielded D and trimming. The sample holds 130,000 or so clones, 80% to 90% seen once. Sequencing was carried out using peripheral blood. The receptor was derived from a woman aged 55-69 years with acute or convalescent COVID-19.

This CDR3 is CAWSGLAGKDEQFF. CDR3 nucleotide sequence: TGTGCCTGGAGTGGACTAGCGGGGAAGGATGAGCAGTTCTTC. The chain couples TRBV30 to TRBJ2-1; the match to TRBD2 covers 11 bases. The ends lost 1 base at V and 8 bases at J; junction bases unmatched: 4. The length of the CDR3 is 14 residues. From germline, CDR1 is GTSNPN and CDR2 SVGIG (reference sequence).